One and the same sample provided the 15 T cell receptor beta chains below, sequenced in a study of blood T cell repertoires in COVID-19. Here immunoSEQ multiplex PCR was the method, and the copy in TCRdb shows in-frame clones only, minus some. The sample has approximately 150,000 clones; roughly 85% are singletons. The sequenced sample was peripheral blood. These receptors came from a woman aged 50 to 60 with COVID-19, enrolled during active disease.

The genes are TRBV6-5 and TRBJ2-5; D gene uncertain. V gave up 2 bases and J gave up 4 bases, with 11 bases separating them. CDR3 length: 14 residues. Germline assignment: CDR1 MNHEY and CDR2 SVGAGI. The CDR3 coding sequence is TGTGCCAGCAGTTACCTTTCGAACGGAGAGACCCAGTACTTC. Amino acids: CASSYLSNGETQYF.

The V call is TRBV11-1, the J call TRBJ2-6; 7 bases map to TRBD1. Germline V CDR1 and CDR2: SGHAT, FQDESV (reference sequence). The CDR3 spans 16 residues. The V segment lost 1 base and the J segment 2 bases; nucleotides outside the gene matches: 2. Here the CDR3 reads CASSLEGGTGANVLTF. The CDR3 nucleotides are TGTGCCAGCAGCTTAGAAGGGGGCACTGGGGCCAACGTCCTGACTTTC.

The rearrangement links TRBV5-4 to TRBJ2-7; 11 positions agree with TRBD2. Per the germline V gene, CDR1 is SGHNT and CDR2 is YYREEE (reference sequence). V was pared by 3 bases and J by 4 bases, with 12 bases of the junction left unmatched. This CDR3 contains 17 residues. The CDR3 DNA reads as TGTGCCAGCAGCTCTAACAGTGGGACTAGCGGCCCGTACGAGCAGTACTTC. Translated, it gives CASSSNSGTSGPYEQYF.

This CDR3 is CASSLSGYNEQFF. Here the CDR3 DNA reads TGTGCCAGCAGCTTAAGCGGCTACAATGAGCAGTTCTTC. The rearrangement joins TRBV7-3 to TRBJ2-1; D gene ambiguous. Trimming removed 1 base from V and 3 bases from J, with 4 bases in between. Germline V gene sequence: CDR1 SGHTA, CDR2 FQGTGA. This CDR3 has 13 residues. The full variable domain, completed using reference TRBV7-3 and TRBJ2-1, is GAGVSQTPSNKVTEKGKYVELRCDPISGHTALYWYRQSLGQGPEFLIYFQGTGAADDSGLPNDRFFAVRPEGSVSTLKIQRTERGDSAVYLCASSLSGYNEQFFGPGTRLTVL.

V usage is TRBV24-1 and J usage is TRBJ2-3; D is undetermined. This CDR3 is built from 16 residues. Trimming removed 5 bases at V and 4 bases at J, with 18 bases between. Germline CDR1 reads KGHDR; CDR2 reads SFDVKD. CDR3 loop: CATSAAPGSTADTQYF. The DNA of the CDR3 is TGTGCCACCAGTGCCGCTCCGGGTTCAACGGCAGATACGCAGTATTTT.

The chain has TRBV6-5 and TRBJ2-1; D possibly corresponds to TRBD1 (6 bases). The CDR3 has 15 amino acids. The germline gives CDR1 MNHEY, CDR2 SVGAGI. Trimming pared 6 bases from V and 7 bases from J, leaving 19 bases between. This CDR3 is CASRPNRDRLNEQFF. CDR3 coding DNA: TGTGCCAGCAGACCTAACAGGGATAGGTTAAATGAGCAGTTCTTC.

This clone occurred a few times. The chain has TRBV6-5 and TRBJ1-2; a weak D match, TRBD1 (5 bases). Germline CDR1 is MNHEY and CDR2 is SVGAGI. The CDR3 totals 13 residues. V lost 6 bases and J lost 2, with 10 bases in between. The DNA of the CDR3 is TGTGCCAGCAGCCAAAAGGGGAACTATGGCTACACCTTC. It specifies CASSQKGNYGYTF.

The chain uses TRBV7-3 and TRBJ1-1; 7 nucleotides agree with TRBD1. V trimming: 8 bases; J trimming: 3 bases; junction bases outside the gene matches: 6. CDR1 is SGHTA, CDR2 FQGTGA, per germline. The CDR3 is made up of 13 amino acids. CDR3: CASLRQGDTEAFF. The DNA of the CDR3 is TGTGCCAGCCTACGACAGGGCGACACTGAAGCTTTCTTT.

CDR3 amino acids: CASREGLGNLGTQYF. The CDR3 DNA follows: TGTGCCAGCAGGGAGGGACTAGGCAATCTTGGTACACAGTATTTT. This chain uses TRBV27 with TRBJ2-3; 8 positions match TRBD2. The CDR3 has 15 residues. V shed 6 bases, J shed 12 bases, and the junction held 17 bases outside the gene matches. Germline V gene lookup returns CDR1 MNHEY and CDR2 SMNVEV (reference sequence).

The rearrangement uses TRBV3-1 (or the pseudogene TRBV3-2) and TRBJ2-3; TRBD1 matches 7 bases. V was pared by 3 bases and J by 1 base, with 1 base of the junction left unmatched. CDR1 LGHDT and CDR2 YNNKEL come from the germline V gene (reference sequence). The CDR3 totals 14 residues. The CDR3 nucleotides are TGTGCCAGCAGCCACGGACAGGGCACAGATACGCAGTATTTT. It yields the protein CASSHGQGTDTQYF.

The genes are TRBV4-2 and TRBJ2-7, with a tentative D call TRBD1 (6 bases). Trimming shortened V by 4 bases and J by 3 bases, and 13 bases separated the two germline ends. Germline CDR1 and CDR2: LGHNA and YNFKEQ. The CDR3 consists of 14 residues. CDR3 protein: CASSRRDTYYEQYF. For the CDR3, the DNA is TGTGCCAGCAGCCGCAGGGACACGTACTACGAGCAGTACTTC.

The rearrangement links TRBV28 to TRBJ1-6; D is perhaps TRBD1 (6 bases). The germline CDR1 and CDR2 sequences are MDHEN and SYDVKM. This CDR3 has 15 amino acids. V lost 6 bases and J 9 bases, leaving 18 bases between the germline ends. The CDR3 DNA reads TGTGCCAGCAGCCTGCACGCGGGGGGCGGTTCACCCCTCCACTTT. It encodes CASSLHAGGGSPLHF.

This clone is a singleton in its sample. The chain joins TRBV27 to TRBJ2-3; weak D call: TRBD2 (7 bases). V was shortened by 4 bases and J by 3 bases, with 17 bases between the two germline ends. The CDR3 has 16 amino acids. Germline V gene lookup returns CDR1 MNHEY and CDR2 SMNVEV (reference sequence). CDR3 nucleotides: TGTGCCAGCAGTTCACCCCTGGGGGGGCAGACAGATACGCAGTATTTT. Translating it yields CASSSPLGGQTDTQYF.

This chain joins TRBV5-6 and TRBJ2-1; 10 bases align to TRBD1. The CDR3 has 12 residues. Germline assignment: CDR1 SGHDT and CDR2 YYEEEE. Losses at the gene ends were 4 bases for V and 14 bases for J; bases not matched to a gene: 6. CDR3 sequence (DNA): TGTGCCAGCAGCCGGGGGACAGGGGTTAAGTTCTTC. Its protein is CASSRGTGVKFF.

The J gene is TRBJ2-3, the V gene TRBV3-1 (or the pseudogene TRBV3-2), with unresolved D. The germline V gene has CDR1 LGHDT and CDR2 YNNKEL (reference sequence). With 4 bases removed from V and 1 base from J, the gap between germline ends came to 6 bases. The CDR3 loop spans 13 amino acids. CDR3 bases: TGTGCCAGCAGCCCCGCGGGCACAGATACGCAGTATTTT. It specifies CASSPAGTDTQYF.